The source of this T cell receptor beta chain is a study of sequential checkpoint blockade in melanoma. Study-wide background: TCRbeta immunosequencing was performed on DNA from around 96 pretreatment melanoma tumor samples. Under 25 patients had matched tumor biopsies before treatment and at week 13 after nivolumab or ipilimumab alone.

Germline values: CDR1 SSHAT, CDR2 FNYEAQ (reference sequence). The V and J ends lost 5 bases and 4 bases respectively, with 12 bases between them. The CDR3 has 14 amino acids. Noted treatment: randomized to nivolumab then ipilimumab (arm A) or the reverse (arm B). DNA-damaging chemotherapy had not been given to any patient beforehand. Data came from immunoSEQ multiplex PCR; TCRdb stores just in-frame clones and leaves some out. The table lists about 18,000 clones, roughly 73% of them singletons, with around 5% in the top ten. Here the sequenced sample was tumor tissue (inferred from file names), taken from a patient given nivolumab and ipilimumab in sequence. The source is a human donor with melanoma. The rearrangement uses TRBV7-7 and TRBJ2-4; unclear D gene. CDR3 coding DNA: TGTGCCAGCAGCCTAACTACCCCGAAAAACATTCAGTACTTC. Its translation: CASSLTTPKNIQYF.